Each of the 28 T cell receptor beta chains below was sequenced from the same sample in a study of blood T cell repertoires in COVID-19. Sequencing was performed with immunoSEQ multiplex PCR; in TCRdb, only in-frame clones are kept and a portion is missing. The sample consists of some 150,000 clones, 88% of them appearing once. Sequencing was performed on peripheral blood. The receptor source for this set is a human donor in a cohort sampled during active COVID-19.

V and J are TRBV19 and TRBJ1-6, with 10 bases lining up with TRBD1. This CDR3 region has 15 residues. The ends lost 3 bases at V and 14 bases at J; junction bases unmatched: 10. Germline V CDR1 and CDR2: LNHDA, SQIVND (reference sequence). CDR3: CASSIGTGAPLALHF. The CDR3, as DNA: TGTGCCAGTAGTATCGGGACAGGGGCCCCGTTGGCCCTCCACTTT.

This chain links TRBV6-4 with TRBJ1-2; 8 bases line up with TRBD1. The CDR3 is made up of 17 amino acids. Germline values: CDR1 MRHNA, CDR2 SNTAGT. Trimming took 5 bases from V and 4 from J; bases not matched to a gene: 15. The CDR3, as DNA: TGTGCCAGCAGTCCCTCAACGGGCAGGGGGCGATCCTATGGCTACACCTTC. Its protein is CASSPSTGRGRSYGYTF.

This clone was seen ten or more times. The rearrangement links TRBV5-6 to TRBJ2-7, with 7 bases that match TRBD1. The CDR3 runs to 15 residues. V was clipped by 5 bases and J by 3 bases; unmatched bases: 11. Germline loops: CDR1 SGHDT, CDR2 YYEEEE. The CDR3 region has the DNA TGTGCCAGCAGTTCAGACAGGGAACCACGCTACGAGCAGTACTTC. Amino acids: CASSSDREPRYEQYF.

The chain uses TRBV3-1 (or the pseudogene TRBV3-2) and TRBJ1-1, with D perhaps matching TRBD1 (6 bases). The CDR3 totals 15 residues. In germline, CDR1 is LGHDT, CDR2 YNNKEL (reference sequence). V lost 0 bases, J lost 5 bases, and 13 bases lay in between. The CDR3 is CASSQDRGAATEAFF. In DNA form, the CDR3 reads TGTGCCAGCAGCCAAGATCGGGGGGCGGCGACTGAAGCTTTCTTT.

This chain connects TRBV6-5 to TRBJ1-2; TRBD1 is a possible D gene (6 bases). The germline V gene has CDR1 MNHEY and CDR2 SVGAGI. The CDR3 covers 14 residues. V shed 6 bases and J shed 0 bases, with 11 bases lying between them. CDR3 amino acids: CASSLHRANYGYTF. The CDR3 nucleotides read TGTGCCAGCAGCTTACACAGGGCTAACTATGGCTACACCTTC.

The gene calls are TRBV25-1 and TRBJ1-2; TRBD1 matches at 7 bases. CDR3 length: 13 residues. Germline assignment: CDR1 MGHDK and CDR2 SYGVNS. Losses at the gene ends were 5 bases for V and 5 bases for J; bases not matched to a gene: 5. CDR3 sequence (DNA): TGTGCCAGCAGTTTAGGGACAGCTTATGGCTACACCTTC. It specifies CASSLGTAYGYTF.

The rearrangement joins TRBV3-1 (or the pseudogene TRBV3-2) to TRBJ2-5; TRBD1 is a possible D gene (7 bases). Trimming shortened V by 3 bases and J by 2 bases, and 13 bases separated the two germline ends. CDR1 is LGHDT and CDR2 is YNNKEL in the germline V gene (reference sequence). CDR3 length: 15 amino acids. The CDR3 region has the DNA TGTGCCAGCAGCCATCTGACAGGGACTCAAGAGACCCAGTACTTC. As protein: CASSHLTGTQETQYF.

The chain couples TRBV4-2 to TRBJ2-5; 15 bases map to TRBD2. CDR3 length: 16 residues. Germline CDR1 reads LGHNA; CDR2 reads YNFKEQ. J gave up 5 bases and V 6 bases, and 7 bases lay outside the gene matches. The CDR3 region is CASSPGLAGGGETQYF. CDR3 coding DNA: TGTGCCAGCAGTCCGGGACTAGCGGGGGGCGGGGAGACCCAGTACTTC.

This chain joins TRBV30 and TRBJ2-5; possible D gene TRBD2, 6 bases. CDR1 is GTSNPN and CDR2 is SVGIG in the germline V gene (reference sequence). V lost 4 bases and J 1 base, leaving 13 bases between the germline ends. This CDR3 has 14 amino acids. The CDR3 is CAWNSAGSQETQYF. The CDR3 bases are TGTGCCTGGAACTCGGCGGGATCCCAAGAGACCCAGTACTTC.

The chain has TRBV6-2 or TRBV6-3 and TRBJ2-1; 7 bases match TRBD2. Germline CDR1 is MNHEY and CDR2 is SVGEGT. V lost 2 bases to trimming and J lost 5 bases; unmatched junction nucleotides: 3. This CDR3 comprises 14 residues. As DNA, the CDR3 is TGTGCCAGCAGTTACGGCGGGGGACACAATGAGCAGTTCTTC. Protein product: CASSYGGGHNEQFF.

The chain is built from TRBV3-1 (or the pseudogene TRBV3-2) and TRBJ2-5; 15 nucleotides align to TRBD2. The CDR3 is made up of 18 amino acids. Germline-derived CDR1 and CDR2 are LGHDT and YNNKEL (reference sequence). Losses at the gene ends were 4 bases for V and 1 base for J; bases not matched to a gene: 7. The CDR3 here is CASSPGTSGRHFQETQYF. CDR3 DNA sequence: TGTGCCAGCAGCCCCGGGACTAGCGGGAGGCATTTCCAAGAGACCCAGTACTTC.

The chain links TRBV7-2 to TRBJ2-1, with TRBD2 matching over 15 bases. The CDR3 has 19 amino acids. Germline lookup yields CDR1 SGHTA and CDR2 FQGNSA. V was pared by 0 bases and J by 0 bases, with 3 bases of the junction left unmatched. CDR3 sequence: CASSLAGLAGGYSYNEQFF. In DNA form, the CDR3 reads TGTGCCAGCAGCTTAGCGGGACTAGCGGGAGGATACTCCTACAATGAGCAGTTCTTC.

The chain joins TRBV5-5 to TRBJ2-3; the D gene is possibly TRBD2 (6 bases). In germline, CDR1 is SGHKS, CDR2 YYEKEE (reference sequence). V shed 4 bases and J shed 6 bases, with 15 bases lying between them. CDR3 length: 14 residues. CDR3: CASSRGLRSDTQYF. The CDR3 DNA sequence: TGTGCCAGCAGCAGGGGACTGAGGTCCGATACGCAGTATTTT.

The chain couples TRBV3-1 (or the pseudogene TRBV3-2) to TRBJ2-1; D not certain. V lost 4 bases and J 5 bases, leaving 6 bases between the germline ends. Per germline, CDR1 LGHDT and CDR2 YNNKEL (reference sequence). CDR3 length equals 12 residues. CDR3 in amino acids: CASSRRDNEQFF. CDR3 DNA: TGTGCCAGCAGCCGCCGAGACAATGAGCAGTTCTTC.

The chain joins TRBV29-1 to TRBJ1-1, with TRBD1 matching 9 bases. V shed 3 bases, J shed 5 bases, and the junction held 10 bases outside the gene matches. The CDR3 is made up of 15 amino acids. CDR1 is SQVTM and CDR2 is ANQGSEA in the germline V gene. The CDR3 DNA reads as TGCAGCGTTGATGTGACAGGGGGGGGTGGGACTGAAGCTTTCTTT. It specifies CSVDVTGGGGTEAFF. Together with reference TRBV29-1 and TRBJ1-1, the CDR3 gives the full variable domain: SAVISQKPSRDICQRGTSLTIQCQVDSQVTMMFWYRQQPGQSLTLIATANQGSEATYESGFVIDKFPISRPNLTFSTLTVSNMSPEDSSIYLCSVDVTGGGGTEAFFGQGTRLTVV.

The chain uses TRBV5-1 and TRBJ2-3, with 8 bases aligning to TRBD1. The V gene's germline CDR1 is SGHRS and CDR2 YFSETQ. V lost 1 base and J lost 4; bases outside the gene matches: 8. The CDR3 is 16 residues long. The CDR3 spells CASSLNLGQGADTQYF. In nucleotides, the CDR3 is TGCGCCAGCAGCTTGAATTTAGGACAGGGAGCAGATACGCAGTATTTT.

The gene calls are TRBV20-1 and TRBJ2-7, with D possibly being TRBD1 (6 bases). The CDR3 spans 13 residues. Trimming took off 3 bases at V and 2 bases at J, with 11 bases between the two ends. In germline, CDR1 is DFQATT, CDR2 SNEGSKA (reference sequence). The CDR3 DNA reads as TGCAGTGCTAGTAGAGGGGGAGCCTACGAGCAGTACTTC. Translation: CSASRGGAYEQYF.

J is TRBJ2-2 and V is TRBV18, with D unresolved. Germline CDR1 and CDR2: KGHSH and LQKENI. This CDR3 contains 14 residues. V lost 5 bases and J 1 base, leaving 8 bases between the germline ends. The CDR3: CASSDTVNTGELFF. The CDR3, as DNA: TGTGCCAGCTCAGATACAGTGAACACCGGGGAGCTGTTTTTT.

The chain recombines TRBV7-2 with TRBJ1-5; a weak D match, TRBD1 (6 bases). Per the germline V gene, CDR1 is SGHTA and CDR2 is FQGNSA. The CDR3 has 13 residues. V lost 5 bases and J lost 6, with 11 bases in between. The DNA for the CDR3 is TGTGCCAGCAGCCCCGAGGGGGTTCAGCCCCAGCATTTT. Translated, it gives CASSPEGVQPQHF.

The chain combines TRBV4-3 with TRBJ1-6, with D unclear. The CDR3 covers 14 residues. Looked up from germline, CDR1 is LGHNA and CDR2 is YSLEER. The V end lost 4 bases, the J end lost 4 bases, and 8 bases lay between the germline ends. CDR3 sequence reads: CASSLDPYNSPLHF. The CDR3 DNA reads TGCGCCAGCAGCCTAGACCCATATAATTCACCCCTCCACTTT.

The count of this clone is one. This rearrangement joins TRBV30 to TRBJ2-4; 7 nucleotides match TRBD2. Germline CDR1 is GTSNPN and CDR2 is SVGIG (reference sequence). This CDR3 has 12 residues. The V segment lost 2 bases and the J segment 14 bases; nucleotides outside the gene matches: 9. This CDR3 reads CAWSRTRLGEYF. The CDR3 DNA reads TGTGCCTGGAGTCGGACTAGGCTCGGGGAGTACTTC.

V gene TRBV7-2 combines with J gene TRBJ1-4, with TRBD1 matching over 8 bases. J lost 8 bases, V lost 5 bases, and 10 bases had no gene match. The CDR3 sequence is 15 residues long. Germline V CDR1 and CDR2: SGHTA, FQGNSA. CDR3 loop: CASSLQGARREKLFF. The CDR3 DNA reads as TGTGCCAGCAGCCTCCAGGGGGCGAGAAGGGAAAAACTGTTTTTT.

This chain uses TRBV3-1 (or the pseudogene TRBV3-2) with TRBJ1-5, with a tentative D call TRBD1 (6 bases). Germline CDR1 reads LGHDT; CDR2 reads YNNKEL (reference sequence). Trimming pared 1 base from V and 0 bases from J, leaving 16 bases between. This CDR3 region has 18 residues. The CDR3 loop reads CASSQVAGATRSNQPQHF. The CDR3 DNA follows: TGTGCCAGCAGCCAAGTCGCGGGGGCCACCCGTAGCAATCAGCCCCAGCATTTT.

The CDR3 protein is CASSQGVGVEQFF. The CDR3 region has the DNA TGCGCCAGCAGCCAAGGGGTCGGGGTTGAGCAGTTCTTC. The chain is built from TRBV4-1 and TRBJ2-1, with a weak D call TRBD2 (5 bases). This CDR3 spans 13 amino acids. From germline, CDR1 is MGHRA and CDR2 YSYEKL. The V and J ends lost 1 base and 9 bases respectively, with 10 bases between them.

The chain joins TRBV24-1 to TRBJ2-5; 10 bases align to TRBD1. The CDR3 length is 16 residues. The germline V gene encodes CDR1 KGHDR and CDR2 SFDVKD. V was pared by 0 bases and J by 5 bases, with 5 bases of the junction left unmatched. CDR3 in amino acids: CATSDLQGTGVETQYF. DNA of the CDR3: TGTGCCACCAGTGATTTGCAGGGGACAGGGGTGGAGACCCAGTACTTC.

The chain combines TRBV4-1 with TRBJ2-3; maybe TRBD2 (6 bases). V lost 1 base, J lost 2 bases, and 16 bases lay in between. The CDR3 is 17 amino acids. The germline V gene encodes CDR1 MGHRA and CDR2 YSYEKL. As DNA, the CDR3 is TGCGCCAGCAGCCAAGCCCTCAGGGCGGGAATCACAGATACGCAGTATTTT. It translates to CASSQALRAGITDTQYF.

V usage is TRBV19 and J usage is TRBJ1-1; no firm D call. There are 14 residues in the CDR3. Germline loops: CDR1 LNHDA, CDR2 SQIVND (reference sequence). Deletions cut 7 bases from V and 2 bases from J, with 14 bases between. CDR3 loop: CASTRGASNTEAFF. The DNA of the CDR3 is TGTGCCAGTACCCGAGGTGCTTCTAACACTGAAGCTTTCTTT.

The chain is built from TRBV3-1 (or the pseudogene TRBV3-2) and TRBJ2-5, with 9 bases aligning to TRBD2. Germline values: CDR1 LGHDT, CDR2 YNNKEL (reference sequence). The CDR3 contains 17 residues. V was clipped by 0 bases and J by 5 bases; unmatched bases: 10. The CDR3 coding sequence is TGTGCCAGCAGCCAAGATAGGAGGGCTAGCGGGGACGAGACCCAGTACTTC. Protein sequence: CASSQDRRASGDETQYF.